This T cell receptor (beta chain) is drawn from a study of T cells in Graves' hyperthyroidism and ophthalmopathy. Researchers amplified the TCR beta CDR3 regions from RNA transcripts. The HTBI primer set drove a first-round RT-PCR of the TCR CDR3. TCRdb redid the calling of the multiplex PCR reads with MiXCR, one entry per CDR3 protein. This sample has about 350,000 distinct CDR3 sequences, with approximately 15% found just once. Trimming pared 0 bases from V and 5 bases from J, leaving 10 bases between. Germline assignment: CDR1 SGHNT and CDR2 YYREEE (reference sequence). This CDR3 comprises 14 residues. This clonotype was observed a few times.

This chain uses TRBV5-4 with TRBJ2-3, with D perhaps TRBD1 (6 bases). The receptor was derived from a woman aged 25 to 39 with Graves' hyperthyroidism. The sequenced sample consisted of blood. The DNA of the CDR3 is TGTGCCAGCAGCTTGGACAGGGTTAAAGATACGCAGTATTTT. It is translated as CASSLDRVKDTQYF.